A single sample gave rise to the 4 T cell receptor beta chains below, sequenced in a study of T cell repertoires in cytomegalovirus infection. MiXCR, applied by TCRdb to the reads, yields one record per CDR3 protein. The table has fewer than 550,000 distinct CDR3 sequences, 31% seen once. The sequenced sample was PBMCs. Every receptor here comes from a human donor in good health (CMV status not recorded). Some clones in this sample may be carry-over from other donors' samples.

The chain is built from TRBV12-3 or TRBV12-4 and TRBJ2-5, with 9 bases that match TRBD2. The V gene end was trimmed by 6 bases and the J gene end by 4 bases; junction bases not matched to a gene: 6. The CDR3 contains 14 residues. The CDR3 loop reads CASSFSGGRETQYF. The CDR3 coding sequence is TGTGCCAGCAGCTTTAGCGGGGGTCGAGAGACCCAGTACTTC.

This chain uses TRBV6-2 or TRBV6-3 with TRBJ2-3, with D perhaps given as TRBD1 or TRBD2 (5 bases each). CDR1 is MNHEY and CDR2 is SVGEGT in the germline V gene. Trimming left V 7 bases short and J 2 bases short, with 13 bases between. The CDR3 has 14 amino acids. The CDR3 DNA reads TGTGCCAGCATCCCGGGACGGGACACAGATACGCAGTATTTT. Protein product: CASIPGRDTDTQYF.

For this clonotype: A much larger clonotype is one base distant, so this may be a read error. The genes are TRBV25-1 and TRBJ1-1; D perhaps matches TRBD1 (5 bases). Germline V gene sequence: CDR1 MGHDK, CDR2 SYGVNS. CDR3 length equals 13 residues. Here the CDR3 reads CSSTARVNTEAFF. As DNA, the CDR3 is TGTTCCAGCACGGCCAGGGTGAACACTGAAGCTTTCTTT. The complete variable domain, with remaining parts taken from reference TRBV25-1 and TRBJ1-1, reads EADIYQTPRYLVIGTGKKITLECSQTMGHDKMYWYQQDPGMELHLIHYSYGVNSTEKGDLSSESTVSRIRTEHFPLTLESARPSHTSQYLCSSTARVNTEAFFGQGTRLTVV.

This rearrangement joins TRBV6-6 to TRBJ2-2; D unresolved. Trimming removed 7 bases from V and 5 bases from J, with 14 bases in between. Per the germline V gene, CDR1 is MNHNY and CDR2 is SVGAGI (reference sequence). This CDR3 contains 14 residues. DNA of the CDR3: TGTGCCAGCACCACACCTACCCGGACCGGGGAGCTGTTTTTT. Its translation is CASTTPTRTGELFF.